A selection of T cell receptor beta chains follows, all from one sample in a study of T cell responses to AZD1222 COVID-19 vaccine. Here immunoSEQ multiplex PCR was the method, and the copy in TCRdb shows in-frame clones only, minus some. Among approximately 100,000 clones, 90% were seen once, and the ten largest hold approximately 5%. Sequenced here: peripheral blood, sampled 28 days after the second AZD1222 dose. These receptors all stem from an adult who received the AZD1222 COVID-19 vaccine. Each CDR3 is given with its conserved first and last residue. A D gene is named only where the DNA matches it firmly. Some rows have no size entry. The others give once, few or many, or a class for an expanded clone.

D: .
size: .
V: TRBV7-9
J: TRBJ2-5
DNA: TGTGCCAGCAGCCGACGACGCCTTGGTTTAGCGGAAGAGACCCAGTACTTC
CDR3: CASSRRRLGLAEETQYF

D: TRBD2
size: .
V: TRBV7-3
J: TRBJ2-2
DNA: TGTGCCAGCAGCCCTGGGGGGGTAGGCACCGGGGAGCTGTTTTTT
CDR3: CASSPGGVGTGELFF

D: .
size: .
V: TRBV27
J: TRBJ1-1
DNA: TGTGCCAGCACCCCCCTTGTACAGGGAGTGCGGACTGAAGCTTTCTTT
CDR3: CASTPLVQGVRTEAFF

D: TRBD2
size: .
V: TRBV5-1
J: TRBJ2-5
DNA: TGCGCCAGCAGCTTGGGGGCTAGCGGAGAGACCCAGTACTTC
CDR3: CASSLGASGETQYF

D: .
size: .
V: TRBV28
J: TRBJ2-7
DNA: TGTGCCAGCAGTTTAATACCGGCCTACGAGCAGTACTTC
CDR3: CASSLIPAYEQYF

D: TRBD2
size: .
V: TRBV5-4
J: TRBJ2-5
DNA: TGTGCCAGCAGCTTGCGGCGGGGGGGCCGGGAGACCCAGTACTTC
CDR3: CASSLRRGGRETQYF

D: TRBD1
size: .
V: TRBV4-3
J: TRBJ1-2
DNA: TGCGCCAGCAGCCAAGAAGCGGGACAGGGGGCCGGGTATGGCTACACCTTC
CDR3: CASSQEAGQGAGYGYTF

D: TRBD1
size: .
V: TRBV4-3
J: TRBJ1-2
DNA: TGCGCCAGCAGCCAAGAAGGGACAGGGGCTTTCTATGGCTACACCTTC
CDR3: CASSQEGTGAFYGYTF

D: TRBD1
size: medium-sized
V: TRBV19
J: TRBJ1-5
DNA: TGTGCCAGTATCCCTCTCCTCGACAGGGACTTTAGCAATCAGCCCCAGCATTTT
CDR3: CASIPLLDRDFSNQPQHF

D: TRBD2
size: .
V: TRBV6-5
J: TRBJ2-5
DNA: TGTGCCAGCAGTTACCCCCGGGGGGGCTTAAGAGAGACCCAGTACTTC
CDR3: CASSYPRGGLRETQYF

D: .
size: .
V: TRBV5-5
J: TRBJ1-2
DNA: TGTGCCAGCAGCGTGACAAGAGACCCTAACTATGGCTACACCTTC
CDR3: CASSVTRDPNYGYTF

D: .
size: .
V: TRBV6-5
J: TRBJ2-2
DNA: TGTGCCAGCAGCTTCAGGGGCGGGGAGCTGTTTTTT
CDR3: CASSFRGGELFF

D: TRBD1
size: .
V: TRBV7-9
J: TRBJ1-6
DNA: TGTGCCAGCAGCGCGCGGACAGGGGAGTCCTATAATTCACCCCTCCACTTT
CDR3: CASSARTGESYNSPLHF

D: .
size: .
V: TRBV6-5
J: TRBJ1-2
DNA: TGTGCCAGCAGTTACTCGTGGGAAGGCAACTATGGCTACACCTTC
CDR3: CASSYSWEGNYGYTF

D: TRBD1
size: .
V: TRBV5-5
J: TRBJ1-1
DNA: TGTGCCAGCAGCCCGAGACAGGGGAGTGAAGCTTTCTTT
CDR3: CASSPRQGSEAFF

D: TRBD1
size: .
V: TRBV5-4
J: TRBJ2-7
DNA: TGTGCCAGCAGCTTCCCGGGACAGCACTACGAGCAGTACTTC
CDR3: CASSFPGQHYEQYF

D: .
size: .
V: TRBV6-5
J: TRBJ1-2
DNA: TGTGCCAGCAAGGGCAGGGAGCGCTATGGCTACACCTTC
CDR3: CASKGRERYGYTF

D: .
size: .
V: TRBV5-1
J: TRBJ1-1
DNA: TGCGCCAGCAGCTTGGAGCGGCAAATGAACACTGAAGCTTTCTTT
CDR3: CASSLERQMNTEAFF

D: .
size: .
V: TRBV6-2/TRBV6-3
J: TRBJ1-2
DNA: TGTGCCAGCACCCCCGGACGGAACTATGGCTACACCTTC
CDR3: CASTPGRNYGYTF

D: .
size: .
V: TRBV5-1
J: TRBJ2-7
DNA: TGCGCCAGCAGCGCCCGAGTGGATGGCGACGAGCAGTACTTC
CDR3: CASSARVDGDEQYF

D: .
size: once
V: TRBV6-5
J: TRBJ2-4
DNA: TGTGCCAGCAGTTATGGGGCAGGGAGATACATTCAGTACTTC
CDR3: CASSYGAGRYIQYF

D: .
size: .
V: TRBV18
J: TRBJ2-1
DNA: TGTGCCAGCTCACGCCCTGGAGGAACGGTTTCTAATGAGCAGTTCTTC
CDR3: CASSRPGGTVSNEQFF

D: .
size: few
V: TRBV3-1/TRBV3-2
J: TRBJ1-3
DNA: TGTGCCAGCAGCCAAGATGGATACAGGGATGGAAACACCATATATTTT
CDR3: CASSQDGYRDGNTIYF

D: .
size: .
V: TRBV7-2
J: TRBJ1-2
DNA: TGTGCCAGCACCCTAGGCCGGAACTATGGCTACACCTTC
CDR3: CASTLGRNYGYTF

D: .
size: .
V: TRBV13
J: TRBJ2-3
DNA: TGTGCCAGCAGCTTAGGGGGAACAGATACGCAGTATTTT
CDR3: CASSLGGTDTQYF

D: TRBD1
size: .
V: TRBV3-1/TRBV3-2
J: TRBJ1-5
DNA: TGTGCCAGCAGTTCCGGGACAGGGGGTTTTTCCCAGCATTTT
CDR3: CASSSGTGGFSQHF

D: .
size: few
V: TRBV6-6
J: TRBJ1-4
DNA: TGTGCCAGCAGCCCCCGTTACCAGGGAAGGGGTCTAGATGGGAGTGAAAAACTGTTTTTT
CDR3: CASSPRYQGRGLDGSEKLFF

D: .
size: .
V: TRBV10-3
J: TRBJ2-7
DNA: TGTGCCATCACCGAACGCGGGGTAGGGTACGAGCAGTACTTC
CDR3: CAITERGVGYEQYF

D: .
size: .
V: TRBV5-1
J: TRBJ1-3
DNA: TGCGCCAGCAGCGCCCAGGGATCTGGAAACACCATATATTTT
CDR3: CASSAQGSGNTIYF

D: .
size: .
V: TRBV5-1
J: TRBJ1-1
DNA: TGCGCCAGCAACCTACAGGGAGGCACTGAAGCTTTCTTT
CDR3: CASNLQGGTEAFF

D: TRBD1
size: .
V: TRBV10-3
J: TRBJ2-7
DNA: TGTGCCATCAGAGACCATGGGACAGGGTTGCACGAGCAGTACTTC
CDR3: CAIRDHGTGLHEQYF

D: TRBD2
size: .
V: TRBV2
J: TRBJ2-5
DNA: TGTGCCAGCAGTCGTAGCGGGGGATCTCAAGAGACCCAGTACTTC
CDR3: CASSRSGGSQETQYF

D: .
size: .
V: TRBV9
J: TRBJ2-7
DNA: TGTGCCAGCAGCCTCGCTGGGCAGCCCTACGAGCAGTACTTC
CDR3: CASSLAGQPYEQYF

D: TRBD1
size: .
V: TRBV5-6
J: TRBJ1-3
DNA: TGTGCCAGCAGCCCGGTGGGCCAACAGGGGGCTGGAAACACCATATATTTT
CDR3: CASSPVGQQGAGNTIYF

D: TRBD2
size: .
V: TRBV28
J: TRBJ2-1
DNA: TGTGCCAGCAGTCCCCTAGCGGGGGTAGTGTACAATGAGCAGTTCTTC
CDR3: CASSPLAGVVYNEQFF

D: .
size: .
V: TRBV4-2
J: TRBJ1-2
DNA: TGTGCCAGCAGCCCTCTCCTTGGAGGGGGGAAAGGTTACACCTTC
CDR3: CASSPLLGGGKGYTF

D: .
size: .
V: TRBV7-3
J: TRBJ2-2
DNA: TGTGCCAGCAAAGGGAAAAGCACCGGGGAGCTGTTTTTT
CDR3: CASKGKSTGELFF

D: .
size: .
V: TRBV30
J: TRBJ1-3
DNA: TGTGCCTGGACCAGGGCCCCCGGGGCCACCATATATTTT
CDR3: CAWTRAPGATIYF

D: .
size: .
V: TRBV28
J: TRBJ1-1
DNA: TGTGCCAGCAGTTCCCTCTCCTACACTGAAGCTTTCTTT
CDR3: CASSSLSYTEAFF

D: .
size: .
V: TRBV13
J: TRBJ1-5
DNA: TGTGCCAGCAGCCCCTGGGGTCAGCCCCAGCATTTT
CDR3: CASSPWGQPQHF

D: .
size: .
V: TRBV7-2
J: TRBJ1-5
DNA: TGTGCCAGCAGCTTATATACAGGGACTAGCAATCAGCCCCAGCATTTT
CDR3: CASSLYTGTSNQPQHF

D: TRBD1
size: once
V: TRBV2
J: TRBJ1-2
DNA: TGTGCCAGCCAGGGACAGGGGGCGCGTGGCTACACCTTC
CDR3: CASQGQGARGYTF

D: .
size: once
V: TRBV2
J: TRBJ2-3
DNA: TGTGCCAGCCCACCGTTCGTAGATACGCAGTATTTT
CDR3: CASPPFVDTQYF

D: .
size: .
V: TRBV6-1
J: TRBJ1-2
DNA: TGTGCCAGCAGTGAGCCAGGGTTACTGGGCTACACCTTC
CDR3: CASSEPGLLGYTF

D: TRBD1
size: few
V: TRBV27
J: TRBJ1-1
DNA: TGTGCCAGCAGCTCGACAGGGACGGCGAGGGCTTTCTTT
CDR3: CASSSTGTARAFF

D: .
size: .
V: TRBV27
J: TRBJ2-7
DNA: TGTGCCAGCAGTTTACAGGTTACCTACGAGCAGTACTTC
CDR3: CASSLQVTYEQYF

D: .
size: .
V: TRBV7-2
J: TRBJ1-2
DNA: TGTGCCAGCAGCTTAGGCCAGGGGTTTCGATATGGCTACACCTTC
CDR3: CASSLGQGFRYGYTF

D: .
size: .
V: TRBV27
J: TRBJ2-3
DNA: TGTGCCAGCAGTCCGACCTCGGATACGCAGTATTTT
CDR3: CASSPTSDTQYF